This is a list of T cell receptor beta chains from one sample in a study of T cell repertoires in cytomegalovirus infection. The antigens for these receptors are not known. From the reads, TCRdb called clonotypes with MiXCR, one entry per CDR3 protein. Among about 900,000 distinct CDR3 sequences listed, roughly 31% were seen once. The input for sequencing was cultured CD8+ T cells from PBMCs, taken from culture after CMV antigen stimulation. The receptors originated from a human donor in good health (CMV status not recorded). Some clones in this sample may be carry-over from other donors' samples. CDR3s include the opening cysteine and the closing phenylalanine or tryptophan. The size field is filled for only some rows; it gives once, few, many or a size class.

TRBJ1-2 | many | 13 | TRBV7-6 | CASPTGANYGYTF
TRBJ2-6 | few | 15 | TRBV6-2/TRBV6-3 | CASTLRGTGANVLTF
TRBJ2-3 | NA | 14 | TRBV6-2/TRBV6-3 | CASSYEPGVDTQYF
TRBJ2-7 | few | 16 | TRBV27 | CASSLSSGGAAYEQYF
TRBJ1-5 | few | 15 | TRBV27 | CASSFFWGSNQPQHF
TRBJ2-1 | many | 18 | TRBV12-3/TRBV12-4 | CASSFPHTGTSPVDEQFF
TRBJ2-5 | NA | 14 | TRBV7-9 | CASSVRQGTETQYF
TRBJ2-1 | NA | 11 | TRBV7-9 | CASSMDNEQFF
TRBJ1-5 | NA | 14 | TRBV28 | CASTPPAGYQPQHF
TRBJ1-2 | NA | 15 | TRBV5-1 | CASSLDRFHPYGYTF
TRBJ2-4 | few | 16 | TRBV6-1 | CASKDQDRGAKNIQYF
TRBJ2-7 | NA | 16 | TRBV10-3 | CAISARTGMSSYEQYF
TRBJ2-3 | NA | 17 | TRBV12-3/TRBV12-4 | CASSFYLTGGKEDTQYF
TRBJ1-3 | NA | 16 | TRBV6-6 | CASSYSRVVSGNTIYF
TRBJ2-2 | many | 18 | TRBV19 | CASGAGAQVILNTGELFF
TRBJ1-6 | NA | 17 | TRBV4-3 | CASSQENGATGNSPLHF
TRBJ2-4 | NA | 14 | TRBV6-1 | CASSYRDRGNIQYF
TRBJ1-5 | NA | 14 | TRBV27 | CASSATGGDQPQHF
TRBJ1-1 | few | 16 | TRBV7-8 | CASSLWTGDGNTEAFF
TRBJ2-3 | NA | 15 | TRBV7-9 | CASSLGDTNTDTQYF
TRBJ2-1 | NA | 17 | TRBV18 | CASSPQSSGGSYNEQFF
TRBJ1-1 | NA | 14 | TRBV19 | CASSMSGAGTEAFF
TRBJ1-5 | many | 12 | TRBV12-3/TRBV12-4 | CASGTGDQPQHF
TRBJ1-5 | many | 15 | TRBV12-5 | CASGLVQESNQPQHF
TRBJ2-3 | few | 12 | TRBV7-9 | CASRPATDTQYF
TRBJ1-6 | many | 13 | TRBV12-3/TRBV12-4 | CASSGGYNSPLHF
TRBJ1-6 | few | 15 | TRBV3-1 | CASSDRLRPKSPLHF
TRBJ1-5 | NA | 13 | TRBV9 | CASGPGVNQPQHF
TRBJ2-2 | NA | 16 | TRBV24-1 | CATSDRDRGNTGELFF
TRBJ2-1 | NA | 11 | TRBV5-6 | CASSSQSPQFF
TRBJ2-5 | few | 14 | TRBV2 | CASSGRGAEETQYF
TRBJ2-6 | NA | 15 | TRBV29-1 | CSVGDLSSGANVLTF
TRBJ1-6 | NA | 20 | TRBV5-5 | CASSLAAQARTPLNNSPLHF
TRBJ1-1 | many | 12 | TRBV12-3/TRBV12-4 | CASSPSGPEAFF
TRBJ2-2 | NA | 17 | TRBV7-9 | CASSLEGQGIYTGELFF
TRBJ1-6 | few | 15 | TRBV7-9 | CASSSGQGVHSPLHF
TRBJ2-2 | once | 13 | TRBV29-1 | CSVSGGATGELFF
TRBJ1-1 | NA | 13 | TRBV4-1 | CASSQENRKEAFF
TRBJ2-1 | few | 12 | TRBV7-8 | CASSLALSEQFF
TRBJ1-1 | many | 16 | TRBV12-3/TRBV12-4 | CASSLRGSKSDTEAFF